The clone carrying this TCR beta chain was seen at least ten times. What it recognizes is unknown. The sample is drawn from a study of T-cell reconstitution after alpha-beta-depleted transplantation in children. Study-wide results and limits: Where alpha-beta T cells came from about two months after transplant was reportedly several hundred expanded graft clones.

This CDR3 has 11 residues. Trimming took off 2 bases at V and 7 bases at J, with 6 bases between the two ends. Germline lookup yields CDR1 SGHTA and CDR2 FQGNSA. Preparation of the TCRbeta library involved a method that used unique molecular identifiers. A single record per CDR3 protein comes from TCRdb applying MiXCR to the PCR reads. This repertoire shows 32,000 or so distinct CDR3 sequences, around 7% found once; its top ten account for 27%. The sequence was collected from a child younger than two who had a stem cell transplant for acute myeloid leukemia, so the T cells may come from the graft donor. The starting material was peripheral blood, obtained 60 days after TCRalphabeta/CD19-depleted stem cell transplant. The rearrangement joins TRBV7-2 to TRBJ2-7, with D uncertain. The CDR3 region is CASSLISEQYF. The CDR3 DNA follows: TGTGCCAGCAGCTTAATAAGTGAGCAGTACTTC.